This TCR beta chain was profiled in a study of T cell responses to AZD1222 COVID-19 vaccine. General study points: At baseline, just six or seven AZD1222 recipients tested seropositive.

Sequencing was performed with immunoSEQ multiplex PCR; in TCRdb, only in-frame clones are kept and a portion is missing. The top ten hold 1.3% of the sample, which has fewer than 110,000 clones, about nine tenths seen once. This clone has just a few counts. Its antigen is unknown. Germline loops: CDR1 LGHDT, CDR2 YNNKEL (reference sequence). There are 15 residues in the CDR3. Unmatched junction bases numbered 7, after V lost 4 bases and J lost 4 bases. Here the sequenced sample was peripheral blood, taken on day 0 of AZD1222 vaccination. The sequence was obtained from an adult in good health. J is TRBJ1-2 and V is TRBV3-1 (or the pseudogene TRBV3-2); 9 bases are shared with TRBD1. The CDR3, as DNA: TGTGCCAGCAGCCCTGGACAGGGGCTTGTCTATGGCTACACCTTC. The encoded protein is CASSPGQGLVYGYTF.